This entry lists 30 T cell receptor beta chains sequenced from one sample in a study of blood T cell repertoires in COVID-19. Using immunoSEQ multiplex PCR, the repertoire was profiled, and TCRdb retains in-frame clones only, with some absent. The data hold over 120,000 clones, with over 65% observed a single time. Specimen: peripheral blood. The receptors come from a human donor in a cohort sampled during active COVID-19.

This clone was recorded only once. This chain links TRBV13 with TRBJ2-1, with D possibly matching TRBD2 (5 bases). Germline V gene data show CDR1 as PRHDT and CDR2 as FYEKMQ (reference sequence). The V and J ends lost 4 bases and 8 bases respectively, with 24 bases between them. The CDR3 is 17 residues long. The CDR3 here is CASSSISGSLGVDEQFF. The CDR3 coding sequence is TGTGCCAGCAGCTCCATTTCTGGCTCTCTCGGGGTGGATGAGCAGTTCTTC.

The CDR3 sequence is CASSAQGSGELFF. The CDR3 coding sequence is TGTGCCAGCAGTGCACAGGGGTCCGGGGAGCTGTTTTTT. V usage is TRBV2 and J usage is TRBJ2-2; 7 positions match TRBD1. This CDR3 is 13 amino acids long. The V and J ends lost 4 bases and 6 bases, in that order; junction bases with no gene match: 2. Germline V gene data show CDR1 as SNHLY and CDR2 as FYNNEI.

This clone has a handful of counts. This chain joins TRBV12-5 and TRBJ2-3; tentative D call: TRBD2 (6 bases). This CDR3 region has 12 residues. Germline V gene data show CDR1 as LGHNT and CDR2 as FRNRAP. V was trimmed by 5 bases and J by 6 bases, leaving 9 bases between them. In DNA, the CDR3 is TGTGCTAGTGGTCCCGCGGGGGATACGCAGTATTTT. This translates into CASGPAGDTQYF.

V gene TRBV2 combines with J gene TRBJ1-1, with 9 positions matching TRBD1. CDR1 is SNHLY, CDR2 FYNNEI, per germline. V lost 9 bases, J lost 8 bases, and 10 bases stayed unmatched. The CDR3 runs 13 residues. In DNA, the CDR3 is TGTGCCAGAGAGGCGGGGACAGGGACAGAAGCTTTCTTT. It is translated as CAREAGTGTEAFF.

The chain joins TRBV7-3 to TRBJ2-3; TRBD1 is a possible D gene (6 bases). The length of the CDR3 is 16 residues. V was pared by 0 bases and J by 3 bases, with 13 bases between. Germline V gene data show CDR1 as SGHTA and CDR2 as FQGTGA. CDR3 in DNA: TGTGCCAGCAGCTTAACGGCGGACAGAACGACAGATACGCAGTATTTT. This gives the protein CASSLTADRTTDTQYF. The whole variable domain, remainder taken from reference TRBV7-3 and TRBJ2-3, is GAGVSQTPSNKVTEKGKYVELRCDPISGHTALYWYRQSLGQGPEFLIYFQGTGAADDSGLPNDRFFAVRPEGSVSTLKIQRTERGDSAVYLCASSLTADRTTDTQYFGPGTRLTVL.

A word on this clone: Compared with germline, one end of the junction differs, possibly owing to a read error. V gene TRBV7-8 combines with J gene TRBJ1-5; possible D gene TRBD1, 6 bases. The length of the CDR3 is 15 residues. The germline gives CDR1 SGHVS, CDR2 FQNEAQ. DNA of the CDR3: TGTGCCAGCACCTTACAGGGTTCGAGCAATCAGCCCCAGCATTTT. Translation gives CASTLQGSSNQPQHF.

V and J are TRBV7-6 and TRBJ1-1; D is ambiguous. V was trimmed by 1 base and J by 4 bases, leaving 10 bases between them. This CDR3 contains 14 residues. Germline assignment: CDR1 SGHVS and CDR2 FNYEAQ. This chain's CDR3 is CASSLVRSGTEAFF. The DNA of the CDR3 is TGTGCCAGCAGCTTAGTACGTTCGGGCACTGAAGCTTTCTTT.

The chain is built from TRBV16 and TRBJ1-2; D perhaps matches TRBD1 (5 bases). V was cut by 4 bases and J by 5 bases, with 17 bases left in between. This CDR3 has 15 amino acids. Germline CDR1 and CDR2: KGHSY and FQNENV. The CDR3 here is CASSLRGNSDYGYTF. CDR3 nucleotide sequence: TGTGCCAGCAGCCTTCGGGGGAATTCGGATTATGGCTACACCTTC.

The DNA for the CDR3 is TGTGCCAGCAGCTTGGGGGGGAGGAGCGGCCCACAAGAGACCCAGTACTTC. Its protein is CASSLGGRSGPQETQYF. This sequence joins TRBV5-6 and TRBJ2-5, with TRBD2 as a possible D gene (6 bases). The CDR3 spans 17 residues. Germline V lookup: CDR1 SGHDT, CDR2 YYEEEE. V was clipped by 0 bases and J by 2 bases, with 17 bases between them.

This clone has only a few counts. The J gene is TRBJ2-1, the V gene TRBV28; TRBD2 agrees at 11 bases. The V gene end was trimmed by 6 bases and the J gene end by 5 bases; junction bases not matched to a gene: 6. The CDR3 extends over 15 amino acids. Germline CDR1 MDHEN, CDR2 SYDVKM. The CDR3 sequence: CASRSSGGNHNEQFF. The CDR3 DNA reads TGTGCCAGCAGATCTAGCGGGGGGAATCACAATGAGCAGTTCTTC.

The V gene is TRBV19, the J gene TRBJ2-1; D is unresolved. The length of the CDR3 is 15 residues. Between the trimmed V and J ends, which lost 1 base and 6 bases, there was a span of 13 bases. The germline V gene encodes CDR1 LNHDA and CDR2 SQIVND (reference sequence). CDR3 bases: TGTGCCAGTAGTATAGGCGACGCCCTAGGCAATGAGCAGTTCTTC. This encodes CASSIGDALGNEQFF. The variable domain in full, completed from reference TRBV19 and TRBJ2-1, reads DGGITQSPKYLFRKEGQNVTLSCEQNLNHDAMYWYRQDPGQGLRLIYYSQIVNDFQKGDIAEGYSVSREKKESFPLTVTSAQKNPTAFYLCASSIGDALGNEQFFGPGTRLTVL.

The rearrangement joins TRBV5-6 to TRBJ2-2; D is possibly TRBD2 (5 bases). Germline V CDR1 and CDR2: SGHDT, YYEEEE. The V and J ends lost 1 base and 4 bases respectively, with 11 bases between them. The CDR3 extends over 15 amino acids. The CDR3, as DNA: TGTGCCAGCAGCTTGTTACCCGAGGGCACCGGGGAGCTGTTTTTT. Amino acid sequence: CASSLLPEGTGELFF.

The chain has TRBV9 and TRBJ1-1; D ambiguous. Germline CDR1 reads SGDLS; CDR2 reads YYNGEE. There are 13 residues in the CDR3. The germline V and J ends were trimmed by 1 base and 0 bases, with 4 bases remaining between them. In DNA, the CDR3 is TGTGCCAGCAGCGTATCTGTGAACACTGAAGCTTTCTTT. Translation gives CASSVSVNTEAFF.

The rearrangement links TRBV29-1 to TRBJ1-3, with 7 bases that match TRBD1. Germline assignment: CDR1 SQVTM and CDR2 ANQGSEA. The trim removed 4 bases at V and 2 bases at J, leaving 5 bases unmatched. The CDR3 has 14 residues. CDR3 residues: CSVARGQTGNTIYF. In DNA, the CDR3 is TGCAGCGTTGCCCGGGGACAGACTGGAAACACCATATATTTT.

This chain connects TRBV19 to TRBJ2-3; the D gene is possibly TRBD1 (7 bases). The ends were cut back, 3 bases at V and 6 bases at J, with 16 bases in the middle. The CDR3 loop spans 15 amino acids. CDR1 is LNHDA and CDR2 is SQIVND in the germline V gene (reference sequence). The CDR3 region is CASSIAQGGRDTQYF. The CDR3 DNA reads as TGTGCCAGTAGTATTGCGCAGGGGGGACGGGATACGCAGTATTTT. Supplemented by reference TRBV19 and TRBJ2-3, the full variable domain reads DGGITQSPKYLFRKEGQNVTLSCEQNLNHDAMYWYRQDPGQGLRLIYYSQIVNDFQKGDIAEGYSVSREKKESFPLTVTSAQKNPTAFYLCASSIAQGGRDTQYFGPGTRLTVL.

V is TRBV6-4 and J is TRBJ1-1; 9 positions match TRBD1. V shed 5 bases and J 10 bases; nucleotides not matched to a gene: 5. This CDR3 comprises 12 residues. Germline CDR1 is MRHNA and CDR2 is SNTAGT. CDR3 nucleotides: TGTGCCAGCAGTCAAGACAGGGGGAGAGCTTTCTTT. Translated, it gives CASSQDRGRAFF.

The J gene is TRBJ2-5, the V gene TRBV19; D is ambiguous. The CDR3 loop spans 15 amino acids. V was shortened by 1 base and J by 5 bases, with 14 bases between the two germline ends. Germline CDR1 and CDR2: LNHDA and SQIVND (reference sequence). As DNA, the CDR3 is TGTGCCAGTAGTATAGGCAGCTCCCAGAGGGAGACCCAGTACTTC. Its translation: CASSIGSSQRETQYF.

The J gene is TRBJ2-3, the V gene TRBV7-8; 10 bases fit TRBD1. Germline V CDR1 and CDR2: SGHVS, FQNEAQ. CDR3 size: 15 residues. Trimming removed 4 bases from V and 5 bases from J; junction bases left unmatched: 6. CDR3 coding DNA: TGTGCCAGCAGCTCGGGACAGGGGAAGGGAGATACGCAGTATTTT. This sequence encodes CASSSGQGKGDTQYF. Complete variable domain (other parts from reference TRBV7-8 and TRBJ2-3): GAGVSQSPRYKVAKRGQDVALRCDPISGHVSLFWYQQALGQGPEFLTYFQNEAQLDKSGLPSDRFFAERPEGSVSTLKIQRTQQEDSAVYLCASSSGQGKGDTQYFGPGTRLTVL.

The chain combines TRBV1 with TRBJ2-7; the DNA was not used to check the table's D call, TRBD1. TRBV1 is a pseudogene segment. The CDR3 spans 21 residues. Written as DNA, the CDR3 is TGCACCCACTTTGAAGAGGACAGGGGGCTATACTGTTTCAGGGGCTACTACGAGCAGTACGTC. Its translation is CTHFEEDRGLYCFRGYYEQYV.

V and J are TRBV28 and TRBJ1-2, with TRBD1 identical over 7 bases. The germline V gene has CDR1 MDHEN and CDR2 SYDVKM. The CDR3 has 15 residues. Trimming took 2 bases from V and 5 from J; bases not matched to a gene: 8. CDR3 amino acids: CASSLTGVLQYGYTF. In DNA form, the CDR3 reads TGTGCCAGCAGTTTAACAGGGGTCCTCCAATATGGCTACACCTTC.

The chain is built from TRBV28 and TRBJ1-4; 10 bases map to TRBD1. Germline-derived CDR1 and CDR2 are MDHEN and SYDVKM. After removal of 5 bases from V and 7 bases from J, the junction contained 4 bases not matched to a gene. The CDR3 length is 14 residues. The CDR3 DNA reads TGTGCCAGCAGTATGACAGGGGGCGGTGAAAAACTGTTTTTT. Protein product: CASSMTGGGEKLFF.

This rearrangement joins TRBV5-1 to TRBJ1-2; 10 bases map to TRBD1. Germline values: CDR1 SGHRS, CDR2 YFSETQ. The length of the CDR3 is 14 residues. V lost 4 bases, J lost 7 bases, and 7 bases stayed unmatched. The DNA of the CDR3 is TGCGCCAGCAGCCCCGGGACAGGGGTCAGTGGCTACACCTTC. Its translation is CASSPGTGVSGYTF.

Here the CDR3 reads CASTQSLDNEQFF. CDR3 nucleotides: TGTGCCAGCACTCAGAGCCTAGACAATGAGCAGTTCTTC. The rearrangement uses TRBV2 and TRBJ2-1; D gene unclear. V gave up 7 bases and J gave up 5 bases, with 12 bases separating them. This CDR3 has 13 amino acids. Germline lookup yields CDR1 SNHLY and CDR2 FYNNEI.

The gene calls are TRBV18 and TRBJ1-4; weak D call: TRBD1 (6 bases). The V gene's germline CDR1 is KGHSH and CDR2 LQKENI. V lost 3 bases, J lost 0 bases, and 17 bases lay in between. This CDR3 is 18 amino acids long. This chain's CDR3 is CASSPRRGGGATNEKLFF. The CDR3 DNA follows: TGTGCCAGCTCACCCCGCCGGGGGGGCGGTGCAACTAATGAAAAACTGTTTTTT.

CDR3 nucleotide sequence: TGTGCCAGCAGCGTTTTACAGGGAAACACCGGGGAGCTGTTTTTT. It codes for CASSVLQGNTGELFF. This chain uses TRBV9 with TRBJ2-2; D possibly corresponds to TRBD1 (6 bases). The CDR3 contains 15 residues. The ends were cut back, 2 bases at V and 2 bases at J, with 10 bases in the middle. Germline V gene sequence: CDR1 SGDLS, CDR2 YYNGEE.

The V gene is TRBV6-4, the J gene TRBJ2-1; 7 bases are a match to TRBD2. CDR1 MRHNA and CDR2 SNTAGT come from the germline V gene. J was trimmed by 10 bases and V by 4 bases; bases with no gene match: 10. This CDR3 spans 14 amino acids. DNA of the CDR3: TGTGCCAGCAGTGTGCGTCCGGGGGAGGGGGAGCAGTTCTTC. Translation gives CASSVRPGEGEQFF.

The chain uses TRBV27 and TRBJ1-3; possibly TRBD1 for D (6 bases). The CDR3 totals 14 residues. V was shortened by 4 bases and J by 8 bases, with 15 bases between the two germline ends. CDR1 MNHEY and CDR2 SMNVEV come from the germline V gene (reference sequence). CDR3 amino acids: CASSSQQGEDTIYF. In nucleotides, the CDR3 is TGTGCCAGCAGTTCCCAACAGGGTGAGGACACCATATATTTT.

The rearrangement joins TRBV2 to TRBJ1-4; TRBD1 aligns across 9 bases. Trimming at V came to 9 bases and at J to 4 bases, leaving 6 bases not matched to a gene. The CDR3 consists of 14 residues. Germline assignment: CDR1 SNHLY and CDR2 FYNNEI. The CDR3 protein is CASLPGQGNEKLFF. The CDR3, as DNA: TGTGCCAGTCTTCCGGGACAGGGTAATGAAAAACTGTTTTTT.

The chain combines TRBV5-1 with TRBJ1-4; 9 bases line up with TRBD1. With 4 bases clipped from V and 4 bases from J, the junction kept 5 bases outside the gene matches. The CDR3 sequence is 15 residues long. Germline V lookup: CDR1 SGHRS, CDR2 YFSETQ. The CDR3 spells CASSIQGAGNEKLFF. The DNA of the CDR3 is TGCGCCAGCAGCATACAGGGGGCGGGTAATGAAAAACTGTTTTTT.

The chain has TRBV5-4 and TRBJ2-1; D is perhaps TRBD2 (5 bases). Trimming pared 0 bases from V and 0 bases from J, leaving 10 bases between. The germline CDR1 and CDR2 sequences are SGHNT and YYREEE (reference sequence). This CDR3 has 16 amino acids. The DNA for the CDR3 is TGTGCCAGCAGCTTGGACCGGGGAAGCTCCTACAATGAGCAGTTCTTC. Amino acids: CASSLDRGSSYNEQFF.